The following is a TCR beta chain sequence with its context. Its antigen is currently unknown. These data belong to a study of vaccination and CD4 T cells after COVID-19. Across the whole study: Convalescent patients gave post-COVID blood a median approximately 94 days post-diagnosis, range 35 to 161. At days 161 to 241 post-vaccination, as well as at day 14, three convalescent patients were sampled.

Study outcomes and limitations: Clonotypes reactive to SARS-CoV-2 had a median that went up from about 22 to 38, but not significantly.

TCRdb ran MiXCR on the PCR reads and lists one entry per CDR3 protein. This sample has about 28,000 distinct CDR3 sequences; 50% to 65% occur once, and the top ten carry around 5.5%. The time point was: late sampling 161 to 241 days after vaccination in a few convalescent patients. The sequence derives from a human donor who had recovered from COVID-19. The starting material was CD4+ T cells from blood, obtained about 7 months after SARS-CoV-2 vaccination.

CDR3 region: CSAQNPYEQYF. The DNA of the CDR3 is TGCAGCGCCCAGAACCCCTACGAGCAGTACTTC. V and J are TRBV29-1 and TRBJ2-7; no clear D. CDR1 is SQVTM and CDR2 is ANQGSEA in the germline V gene. This CDR3 spans 11 amino acids. Deletions cut 7 bases from V and 2 bases from J, with 9 bases between.